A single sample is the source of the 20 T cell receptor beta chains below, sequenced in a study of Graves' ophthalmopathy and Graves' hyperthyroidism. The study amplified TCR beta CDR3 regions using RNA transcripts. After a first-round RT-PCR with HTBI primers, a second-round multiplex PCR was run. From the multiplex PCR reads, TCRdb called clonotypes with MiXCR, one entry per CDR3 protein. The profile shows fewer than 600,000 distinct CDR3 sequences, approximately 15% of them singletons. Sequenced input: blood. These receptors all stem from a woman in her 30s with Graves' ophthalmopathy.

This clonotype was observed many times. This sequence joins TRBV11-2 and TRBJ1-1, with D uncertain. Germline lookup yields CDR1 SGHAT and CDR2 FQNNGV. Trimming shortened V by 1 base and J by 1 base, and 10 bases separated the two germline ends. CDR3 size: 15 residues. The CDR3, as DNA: TGTGCCAGCAGCTTAGGTCAAGCTCCGAACACTGAAGCTTTCTTT. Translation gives CASSLGQAPNTEAFF.

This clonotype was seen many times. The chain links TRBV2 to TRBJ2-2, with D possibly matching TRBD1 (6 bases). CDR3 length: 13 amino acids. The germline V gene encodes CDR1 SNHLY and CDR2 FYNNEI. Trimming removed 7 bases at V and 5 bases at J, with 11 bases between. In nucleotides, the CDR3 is TGTGCCAGCACAGGGGTTCGAACCGGGGAGCTGTTTTTT. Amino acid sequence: CASTGVRTGELFF.

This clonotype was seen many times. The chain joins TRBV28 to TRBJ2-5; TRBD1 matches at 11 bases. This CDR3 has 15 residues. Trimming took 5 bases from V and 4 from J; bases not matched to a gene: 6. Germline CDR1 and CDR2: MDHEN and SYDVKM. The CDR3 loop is CASSPRGQGGETQYF. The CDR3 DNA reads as TGTGCCAGCAGTCCGAGGGGACAGGGGGGAGAGACCCAGTACTTC.

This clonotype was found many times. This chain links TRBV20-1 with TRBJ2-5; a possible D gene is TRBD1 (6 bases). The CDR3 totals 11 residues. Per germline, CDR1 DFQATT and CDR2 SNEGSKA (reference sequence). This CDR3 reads CSWDIQETQYF. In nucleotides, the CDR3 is TGCAGCTGGGACATACAAGAGACCCAGTACTTC.

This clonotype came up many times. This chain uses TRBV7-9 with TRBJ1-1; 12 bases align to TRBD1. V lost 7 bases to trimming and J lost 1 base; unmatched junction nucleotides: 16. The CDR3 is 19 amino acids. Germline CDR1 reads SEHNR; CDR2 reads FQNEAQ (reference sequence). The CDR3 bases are TGTGCCAGCACTTTACCCCTAACCGGGACAGGGGGCGAGAACACTGAAGCTTTCTTT. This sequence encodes CASTLPLTGTGGENTEAFF.

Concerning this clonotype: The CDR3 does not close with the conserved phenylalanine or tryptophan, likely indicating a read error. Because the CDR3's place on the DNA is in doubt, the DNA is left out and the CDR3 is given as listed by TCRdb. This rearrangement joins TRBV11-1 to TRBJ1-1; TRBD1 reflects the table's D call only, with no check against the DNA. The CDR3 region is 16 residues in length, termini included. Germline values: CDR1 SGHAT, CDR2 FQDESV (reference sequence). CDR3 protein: CASSLPRQGADTEACL.

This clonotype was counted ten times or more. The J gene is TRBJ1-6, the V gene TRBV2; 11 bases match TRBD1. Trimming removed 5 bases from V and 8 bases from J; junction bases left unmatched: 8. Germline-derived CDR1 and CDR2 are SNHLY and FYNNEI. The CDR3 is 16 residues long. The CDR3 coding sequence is TGTGCCAGCAGTCCCGAGGACAGGGGGCTTTATTCACCCCTCCACTTT. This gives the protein CASSPEDRGLYSPLHF.

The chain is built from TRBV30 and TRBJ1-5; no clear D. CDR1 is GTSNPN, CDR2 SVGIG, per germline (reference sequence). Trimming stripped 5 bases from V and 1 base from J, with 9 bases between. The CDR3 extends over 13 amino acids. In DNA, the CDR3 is TGTGCCTGGGCTACCCGGAGCAATCAGCCCCAGCATTTT. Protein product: CAWATRSNQPQHF. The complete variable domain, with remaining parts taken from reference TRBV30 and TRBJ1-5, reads SQTIHQWPATLVQPVGSPLSLECTVEGTSNPNLYWYRQAAGRGLQLLFYSVGIGQISSEVPQNLSASRPQDRQFILSSKKLLLSDSGFYLCAWATRSNQPQHFGDGTRLSIL.

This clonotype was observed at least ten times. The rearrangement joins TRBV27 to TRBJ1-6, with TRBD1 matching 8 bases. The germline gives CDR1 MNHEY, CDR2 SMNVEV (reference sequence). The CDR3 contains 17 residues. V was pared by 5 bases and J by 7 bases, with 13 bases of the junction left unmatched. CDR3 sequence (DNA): TGTGCCAGCAGTCCCTTCCCCTTGACAGGGGTAAATTCACCCCTCCACTTT. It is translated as CASSPFPLTGVNSPLHF.

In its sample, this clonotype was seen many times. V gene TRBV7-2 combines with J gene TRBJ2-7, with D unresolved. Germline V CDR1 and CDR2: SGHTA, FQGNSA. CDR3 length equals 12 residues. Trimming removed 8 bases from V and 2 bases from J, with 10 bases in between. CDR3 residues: CASLPETYEQYF. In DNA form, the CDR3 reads TGTGCCAGCTTACCGGAGACCTACGAGCAGTACTTC. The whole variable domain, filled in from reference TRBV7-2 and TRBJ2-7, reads GAGVSQSPSNKVTEKGKDVELRCDPISGHTALYWYRQSLGQGLEFLIYFQGNSAPDKSGLPSDRFSAERTGGSVSTLTIQRTQQEDSAVYLCASLPETYEQYFGPGTRLTVT.

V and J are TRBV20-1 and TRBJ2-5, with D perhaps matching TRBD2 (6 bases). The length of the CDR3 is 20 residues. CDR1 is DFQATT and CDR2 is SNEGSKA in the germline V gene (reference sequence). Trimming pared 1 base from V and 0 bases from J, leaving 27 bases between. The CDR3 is CSARGTTWSTGRGYQETQYF. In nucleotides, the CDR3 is TGCAGTGCTAGAGGGACTACTTGGTCTACCGGTCGGGGGTACCAAGAGACCCAGTACTTC.

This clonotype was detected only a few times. CDR3 sequence: CASSIGGDAAFF. DNA of the CDR3: TGTGCCAGTAGTATTGGAGGGGATGCGGCTTTCTTT. The chain couples TRBV19 to TRBJ1-1; D is perhaps TRBD1 (5 bases). The CDR3 consists of 12 residues. Germline V gene lookup returns CDR1 LNHDA and CDR2 SQIVND (reference sequence). V lost 3 bases to trimming and J lost 11 bases, with 13 bases between them.

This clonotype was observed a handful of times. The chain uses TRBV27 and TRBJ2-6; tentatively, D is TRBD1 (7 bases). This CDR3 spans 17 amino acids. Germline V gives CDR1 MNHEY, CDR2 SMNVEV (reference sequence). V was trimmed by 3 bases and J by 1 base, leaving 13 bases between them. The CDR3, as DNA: TGTGCCAGCAGTTTCGGGAGCAGGGGGTCTGGGGCCAACGTCCTGACTTTC. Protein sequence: CASSFGSRGSGANVLTF. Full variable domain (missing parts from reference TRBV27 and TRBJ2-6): EAQVTQNPRYLITVTGKKLTVTCSQNMNHEYMSWYRQDPGLGLRQIYYSMNVEVTDKGDVPEGYKVSRKEKRNFPLILESPSPNQTSLYFCASSFGSRGSGANVLTFGAGSRLTVL.

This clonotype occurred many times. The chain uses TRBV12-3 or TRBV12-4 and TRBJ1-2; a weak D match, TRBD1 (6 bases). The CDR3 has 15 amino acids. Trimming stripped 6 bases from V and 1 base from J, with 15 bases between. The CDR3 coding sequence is TGTGCCAGCAGAACACAGGGTGGCGGTAACTATGGCTACACCTTC. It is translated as CASRTQGGGNYGYTF.

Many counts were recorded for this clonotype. DNA for the CDR3: TGCGCCAGCAGCCATCCGCCCCCCGGTCAGGGAGACTATGGCTACACCTTC. Encoded protein: CASSHPPPGQGDYGYTF. V usage is TRBV4-1 and J usage is TRBJ1-2; D is possibly TRBD1 (5 bases). Germline V gives CDR1 MGHRA, CDR2 YSYEKL. With 3 bases removed from V and 3 bases from J, the gap between germline ends came to 20 bases. The CDR3 length is 17 residues.

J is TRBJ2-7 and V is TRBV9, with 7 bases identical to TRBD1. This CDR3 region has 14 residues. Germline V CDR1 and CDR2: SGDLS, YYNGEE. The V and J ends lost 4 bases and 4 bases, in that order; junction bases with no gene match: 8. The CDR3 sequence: CASSQLGQTYEQYF. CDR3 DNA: TGTGCCAGCAGCCAACTGGGACAGACATACGAGCAGTACTTC.

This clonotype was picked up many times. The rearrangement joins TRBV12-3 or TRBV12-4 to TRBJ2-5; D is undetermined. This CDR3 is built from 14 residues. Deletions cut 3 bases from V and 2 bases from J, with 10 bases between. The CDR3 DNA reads TGTGCCAGCAGTTTTAAGGCAGAGCAAGAGACCCAGTACTTC. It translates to CASSFKAEQETQYF.

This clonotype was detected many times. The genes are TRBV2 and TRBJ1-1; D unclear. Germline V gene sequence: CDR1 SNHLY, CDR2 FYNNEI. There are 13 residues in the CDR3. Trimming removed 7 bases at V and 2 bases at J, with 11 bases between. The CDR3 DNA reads TGTGCCAGCACTGATGGGAGCAACACTGAAGCTTTCTTT. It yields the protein CASTDGSNTEAFF. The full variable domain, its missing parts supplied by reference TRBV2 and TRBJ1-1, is EPEVTQTPSHQVTQMGQEVILRCVPISNHLYFYWYRQILGQKVEFLVSFYNNEISEKSEIFDDQFSVERPDGSNFTLKIRSTKLEDSAMYFCASTDGSNTEAFFGQGTRLTVV.

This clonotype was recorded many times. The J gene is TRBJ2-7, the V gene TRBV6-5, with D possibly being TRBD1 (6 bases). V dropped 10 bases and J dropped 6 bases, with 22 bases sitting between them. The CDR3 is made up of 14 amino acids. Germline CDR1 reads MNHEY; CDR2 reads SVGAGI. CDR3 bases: TGTGCCACCCCTATCCCAGGGGCGCTTGGCGAGCAGTACTTC. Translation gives CATPIPGALGEQYF.

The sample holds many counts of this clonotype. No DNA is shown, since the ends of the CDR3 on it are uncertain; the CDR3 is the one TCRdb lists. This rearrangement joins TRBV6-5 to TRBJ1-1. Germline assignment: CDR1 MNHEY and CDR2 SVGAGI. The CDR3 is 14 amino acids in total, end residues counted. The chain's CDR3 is CASSSSGLNTEAFF.